This T cell receptor beta chain was sequenced for a study of blood T cell repertoires in COVID-19. Whole-study context: Whether acute or convalescent, the COVID-19 samples came from the United States, Italy and Spain.

V dropped 4 bases and J dropped 7 bases, with 20 bases sitting between them. The CDR3 extends over 16 amino acids. Germline V lookup: CDR1 SGHRS, CDR2 YFSETQ. TCRdb keeps only in-frame clones here, not all; method: immunoSEQ multiplex PCR. The table includes tens of thousands of clones, roughly four fifths detected once. This chain connects TRBV5-1 to TRBJ1-4, with D possibly matching TRBD1 (6 bases). This sequence was found in a human donor in a cohort sampled during active COVID-19. Sequencing input: peripheral blood. The CDR3 DNA sequence: TGCGCCAGCAGCCCTTGGGACACGAGGACGGGTGAAAAACTGTTTTTT. Amino acid sequence: CASSPWDTRTGEKLFF. The full variable domain, in which reference TRBV5-1 and TRBJ1-4 provide the parts outside the CDR3, is KAGVTQTPRYLIKTRGQQVTLSCSPISGHRSVSWYQQTPGQGLQFLFEYFSETQRNKGNFPGRFSGRQFSNSRSEMNVSTLELGDSALYLCASSPWDTRTGEKLFFGSGTQLSVL.